These T cell receptor beta chains were read from a single sample in a study of blood T cell repertoires in COVID-19. The data were produced by immunoSEQ multiplex PCR, yet TCRdb's version contains in-frame clones alone and is incomplete. This table holds about 270,000 clones, about 83% found once. The sequenced sample was peripheral blood. The source is a man older than 75 with acute or convalescent COVID-19. CDR3s include the opening cysteine and the closing phenylalanine or tryptophan. The order of the fields is D gene, clone size, J gene, V gene, CDR3 protein, CDR3 DNA. The D gene is left open where the match is weak. Clone size is given for some rows only: seen once, a few or many times, or a class if the clone is expanded.

- | - | TRBJ1-1 | TRBV30 | CAWISRGTMNTEAFF | TGTGCCTGGATCTCCAGGGGAACAATGAACACTGAAGCTTTCTTT
- | - | TRBJ2-3 | TRBV2 | CASSERGFDTQYF | TGTGCCAGCAGTGAAAGGGGTTTCGATACGCAGTATTTT
- | - | TRBJ2-3 | TRBV5-1 | CASKNRGPSELVTDTQYF | TGCGCCAGCAAAAATAGGGGTCCTAGCGAGCTAGTCACAGATACGCAGTATTTT
- | - | TRBJ2-3 | TRBV5-1 | CASSFPGSDTQYF | TGCGCCAGCAGCTTCCCAGGGTCAGATACGCAGTATTTT
- | - | TRBJ2-5 | TRBV18 | CASSPAGFKETQYF | TGTGCCAGCTCACCTGCAGGATTTAAAGAGACCCAGTACTTC
TRBD2 | few | TRBJ2-6 | TRBV10-3 | CAINGGASGANVLTF | TGTGCCATCAACGGGGGGGCCTCTGGGGCCAACGTCCTGACTTTC
- | - | TRBJ2-4 | TRBV6-5 | CASSYSLWSDIQYF | TGTGCCAGCAGTTACTCATTGTGGTCGGACATTCAGTACTTC
- | - | TRBJ1-6 | TRBV19 | CASSFGGVNSPLHF | TGTGCCAGTAGTTTTGGAGGGGTCAATTCACCCCTCCACTTT
TRBD2 | - | TRBJ2-6 | TRBV6-5 | CASSYPRGSGANVLTF | TGTGCCAGCAGTTACCCGCGGGGGTCTGGGGCCAACGTCCTGACTTTC
- | - | TRBJ2-5 | TRBV11-2 | CASSQQQGPQETQYF | TGTGCCAGCAGTCAACAGCAGGGTCCCCAAGAGACCCAGTACTTC
TRBD2 | few | TRBJ2-7 | TRBV9 | CASSEGLAGVLGYEQYF | TGTGCCAGCAGCGAGGGACTAGCGGGAGTTCTCGGCTACGAGCAGTACTTC
TRBD2 | few | TRBJ2-1 | TRBV30 | CAWTRTSGYNEQFF | TGTGCCTGGACCCGGACTAGCGGATACAATGAGCAGTTCTTC
- | - | TRBJ2-1 | TRBV28 | CASSSPGSYNEQFF | TGTGCCAGCAGTTCCCCCGGCTCCTACAATGAGCAGTTCTTC
TRBD1 | once | TRBJ1-4 | TRBV7-8 | CASSVRQGINEKLFF | TGTGCCAGCAGCGTCCGACAGGGAATTAATGAAAAACTGTTTTTT
- | - | TRBJ2-7 | TRBV30 | CAWGWDNSYEQYF | TGTGCCTGGGGGTGGGACAACTCCTACGAGCAGTACTTC
- | - | TRBJ1-2 | TRBV30 | CAWRAVVGYTF | TGTGCCTGGAGGGCAGTTGTGGGCTACACCTTC
- | - | TRBJ2-7 | TRBV6-5 | CASSYGAGVPYEQYF | TGTGCCAGCAGTTACGGGGCAGGGGTACCCTACGAGCAGTACTTC
- | - | TRBJ2-1 | TRBV19 | CASSIQGRWRDEQFF | TGTGCCAGTAGTATACAGGGCAGATGGAGGGACGAGCAGTTCTTC
- | - | TRBJ2-2 | TRBV28 | CASIQQNTGELFF | TGTGCCAGCATACAGCAGAACACCGGGGAGCTGTTTTTT
- | - | TRBJ2-5 | TRBV19 | CASSAGQLETQYF | TGTGCCAGTAGTGCGGGACAGTTAGAGACCCAGTACTTC
TRBD1 | - | TRBJ2-5 | TRBV18 | CASSPSGQGGLETQYF | TGTGCCAGCTCACCATCGGGACAGGGTGGATTGGAGACCCAGTACTTC
TRBD2 | - | TRBJ2-1 | TRBV10-3 | CAISGSRGDEQFF | TGTGCCATTAGCGGGAGCCGGGGGGATGAGCAGTTCTTC
- | once | TRBJ2-1 | TRBV4-1 | CASPYRTPLLNEQFF | TGCGCCAGCCCCTACAGGACGCCCCTGTTGAATGAGCAGTTCTTC
- | - | TRBJ1-1 | TRBV11-1 | CASSFGDWDRLGEAFF | TGTGCCAGCAGCTTTGGGGACTGGGACCGACTAGGGGAAGCTTTCTTT
TRBD2 | - | TRBJ2-7 | TRBV6-1 | CASSGPNKRLALSEQYF | TGTGCCAGCAGTGGACCGAATAAGAGACTAGCGCTTAGCGAGCAGTACTTC
- | once | TRBJ2-2 | TRBV5-6 | CASSLGQGNTGELFF | TGTGCCAGCAGCTTAGGGCAGGGGAACACCGGGGAGCTGTTTTTT
- | - | TRBJ2-3 | TRBV20-1 | CSASSGSSTDTQYF | TGCAGTGCTAGTTCGGGGTCTAGCACAGATACGCAGTATTTT
TRBD1 | - | TRBJ2-5 | TRBV2 | CASSEARRTGVETQYF | TGTGCCAGCAGTGAAGCGCGTAGGACAGGGGTCGAGACCCAGTACTTC
- | - | TRBJ1-5 | TRBV18 | CASSPGGIQPQHF | TGTGCCAGCTCACCGGGAGGTATTCAGCCCCAGCATTTT
- | - | TRBJ2-1 | TRBV29-1 | CSAASGPNEQFF | TGCAGCGCGGCATCAGGCCCGAATGAGCAGTTCTTC
TRBD1 | - | TRBJ1-2 | TRBV3-1/TRBV3-2 | CASSQDPGQGGPYGYTF | TGTGCCAGCAGCCAAGACCCCGGACAGGGGGGACCCTATGGCTACACCTTC
TRBD2 | - | TRBJ2-2 | TRBV6-5 | CASPGGALNTGELFF | TGTGCCAGCCCGGGGGGAGCCTTGAACACCGGGGAGCTGTTTTTT
TRBD1 | once | TRBJ1-5 | TRBV2 | CASSGQGSGNQPQHF | TGTGCCAGCAGCGGACAGGGGTCGGGCAATCAGCCCCAGCATTTT
- | - | TRBJ1-1 | TRBV28 | CASSTPGRANTEAFF | TGTGCCAGCAGTACCCCGGGCAGGGCGAACACTGAAGCTTTCTTT
- | - | TRBJ2-5 | TRBV7-9 | CASSPTLGKTQYF | TGTGCCAGCAGCCCCACCCTCGGGAAGACCCAGTACTTC
- | - | TRBJ2-5 | TRBV20-1 | CSASYSETQYF | TGCAGTGCTAGTTATTCGGAGACCCAGTACTTC
- | once | TRBJ2-3 | TRBV19 | CASSTDWGELTDTQYF | TGTGCCAGTAGTACCGATTGGGGGGAGCTCACAGATACGCAGTATTTT
TRBD1 | - | TRBJ1-4 | TRBV28 | CASSTTGGRSNEKLFF | TGTGCCAGCAGTACAACAGGGGGCCGGTCTAATGAAAAACTGTTTTTT